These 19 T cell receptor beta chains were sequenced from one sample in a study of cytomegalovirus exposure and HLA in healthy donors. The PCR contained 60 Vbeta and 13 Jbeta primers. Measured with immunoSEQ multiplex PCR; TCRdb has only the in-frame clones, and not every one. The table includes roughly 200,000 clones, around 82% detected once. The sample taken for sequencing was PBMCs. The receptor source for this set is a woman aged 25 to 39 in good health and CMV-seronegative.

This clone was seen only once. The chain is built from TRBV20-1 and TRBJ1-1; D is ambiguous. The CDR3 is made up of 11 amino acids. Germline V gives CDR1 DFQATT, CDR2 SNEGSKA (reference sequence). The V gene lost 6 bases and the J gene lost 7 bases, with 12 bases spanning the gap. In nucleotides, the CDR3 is TGCAGTGCCGCAACGAGTCGTGAAGCTTTCTTT. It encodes CSAATSREAFF.

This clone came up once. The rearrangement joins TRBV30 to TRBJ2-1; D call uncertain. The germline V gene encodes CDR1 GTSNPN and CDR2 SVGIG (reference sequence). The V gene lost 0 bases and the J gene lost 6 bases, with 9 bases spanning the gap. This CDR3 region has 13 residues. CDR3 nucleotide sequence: TGTGCCTGGAGTGTATTCCTATCCAATGAGCAGTTCTTC. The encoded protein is CAWSVFLSNEQFF.

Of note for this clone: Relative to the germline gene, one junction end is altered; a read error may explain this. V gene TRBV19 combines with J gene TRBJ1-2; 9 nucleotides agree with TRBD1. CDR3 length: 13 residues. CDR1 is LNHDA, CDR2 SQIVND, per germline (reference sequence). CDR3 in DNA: TGTGCCAGTAGTCGGACAGGGGAATATGGCTACCCCTTC. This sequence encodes CASSRTGEYGYPF.

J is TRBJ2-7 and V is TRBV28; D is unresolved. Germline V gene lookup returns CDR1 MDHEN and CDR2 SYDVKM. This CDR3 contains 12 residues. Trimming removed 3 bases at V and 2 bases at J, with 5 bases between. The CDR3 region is CASSFGAYEQYF. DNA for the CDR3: TGTGCCAGCAGTTTTGGAGCCTACGAGCAGTACTTC.

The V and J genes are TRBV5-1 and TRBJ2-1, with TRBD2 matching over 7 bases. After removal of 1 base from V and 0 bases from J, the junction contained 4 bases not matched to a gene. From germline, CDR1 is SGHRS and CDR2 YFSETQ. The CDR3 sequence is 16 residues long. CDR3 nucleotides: TGCGCCAGCAGCTTGATGGCTAGCGGCTCCTACAATGAGCAGTTCTTC. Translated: CASSLMASGSYNEQFF.

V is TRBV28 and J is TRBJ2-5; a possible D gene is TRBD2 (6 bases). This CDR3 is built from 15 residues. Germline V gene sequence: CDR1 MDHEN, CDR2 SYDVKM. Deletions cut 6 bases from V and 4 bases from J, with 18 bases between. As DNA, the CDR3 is TGTGCCAGCAGCCGCCCCGGCGGGATGGGAGAGACCCAGTACTTC. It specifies CASSRPGGMGETQYF. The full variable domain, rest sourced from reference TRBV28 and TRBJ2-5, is DVKVTQSSRYLVKRTGEKVFLECVQDMDHENMFWYRQDPGLGLRLIYFSYDVKMKEKGDIPEGYSVSREKKERFSLILESASTNQTSMYLCASSRPGGMGETQYFGPGTRLLVL.

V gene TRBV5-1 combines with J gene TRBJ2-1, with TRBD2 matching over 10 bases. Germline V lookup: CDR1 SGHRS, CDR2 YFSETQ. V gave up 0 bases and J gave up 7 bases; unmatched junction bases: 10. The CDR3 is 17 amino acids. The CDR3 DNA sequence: TGCGCCAGCAGCTTGGGCCCAGCGGGGGGGCCTTGGAATGAGCAGTTCTTC. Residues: CASSLGPAGGPWNEQFF. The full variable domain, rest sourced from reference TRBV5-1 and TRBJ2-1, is KAGVTQTPRYLIKTRGQQVTLSCSPISGHRSVSWYQQTPGQGLQFLFEYFSETQRNKGNFPGRFSGRQFSNSRSEMNVSTLELGDSALYLCASSLGPAGGPWNEQFFGPGTRLTVL.

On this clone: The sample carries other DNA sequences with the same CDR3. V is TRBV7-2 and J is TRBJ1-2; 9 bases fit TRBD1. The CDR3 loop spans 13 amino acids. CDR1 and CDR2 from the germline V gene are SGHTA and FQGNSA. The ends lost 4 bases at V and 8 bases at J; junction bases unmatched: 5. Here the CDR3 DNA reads TGTGCCAGCAGCTCGGGACAGGGCGTGGGCTACACCTTC. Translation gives CASSSGQGVGYTF.

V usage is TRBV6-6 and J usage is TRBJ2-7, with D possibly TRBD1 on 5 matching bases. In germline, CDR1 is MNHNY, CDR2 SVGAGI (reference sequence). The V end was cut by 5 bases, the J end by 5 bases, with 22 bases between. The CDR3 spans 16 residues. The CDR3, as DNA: TGTGCCAGCAGTCCCCTCTTCGGTCCAAAGGGGCACGAGCAGTACTTC. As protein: CASSPLFGPKGHEQYF.

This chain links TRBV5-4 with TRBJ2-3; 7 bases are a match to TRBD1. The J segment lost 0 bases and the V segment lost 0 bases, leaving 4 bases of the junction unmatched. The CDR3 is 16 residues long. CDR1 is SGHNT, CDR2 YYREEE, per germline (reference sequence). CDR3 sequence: CASSLGKGQSTDTQYF. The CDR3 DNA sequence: TGTGCCAGCAGCTTGGGTAAGGGACAGAGCACAGATACGCAGTATTTT.

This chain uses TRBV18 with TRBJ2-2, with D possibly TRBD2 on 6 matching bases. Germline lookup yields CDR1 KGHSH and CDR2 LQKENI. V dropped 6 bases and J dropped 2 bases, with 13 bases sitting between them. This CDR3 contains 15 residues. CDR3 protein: CASSLPGGNTGELFF. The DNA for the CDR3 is TGTGCCAGCTCTCTACCCGGGGGAAACACCGGGGAGCTGTTTTTT.

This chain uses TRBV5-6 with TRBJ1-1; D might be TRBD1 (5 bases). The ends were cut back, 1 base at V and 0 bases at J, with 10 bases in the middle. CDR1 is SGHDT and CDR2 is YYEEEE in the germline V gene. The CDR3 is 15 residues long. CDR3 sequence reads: CASSLYGGLNTEAFF. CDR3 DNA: TGTGCCAGCAGCTTGTACGGGGGTCTGAACACTGAAGCTTTCTTT.

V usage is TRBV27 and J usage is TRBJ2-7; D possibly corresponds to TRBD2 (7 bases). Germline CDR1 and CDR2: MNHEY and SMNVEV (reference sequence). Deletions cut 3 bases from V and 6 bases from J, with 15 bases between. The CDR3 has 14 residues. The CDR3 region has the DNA TGTGCCAGCAGTTTCCTGGGGGGGGACACCGAGCAGTACTTC. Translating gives CASSFLGGDTEQYF.

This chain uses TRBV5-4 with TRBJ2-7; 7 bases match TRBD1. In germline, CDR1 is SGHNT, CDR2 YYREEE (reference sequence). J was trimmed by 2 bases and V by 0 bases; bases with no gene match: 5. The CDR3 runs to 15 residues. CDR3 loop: CASSLETGSPYEQYF. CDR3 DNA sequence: TGTGCCAGCAGCTTGGAGACAGGGAGCCCCTACGAGCAGTACTTC.

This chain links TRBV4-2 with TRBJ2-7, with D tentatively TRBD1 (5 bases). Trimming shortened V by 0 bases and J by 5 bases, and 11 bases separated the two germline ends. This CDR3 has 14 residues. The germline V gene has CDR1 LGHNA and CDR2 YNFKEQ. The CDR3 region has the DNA TGTGCCAGCAGCCAAGAGGCAGGGATCGACGAGCAGTACTTC. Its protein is CASSQEAGIDEQYF.

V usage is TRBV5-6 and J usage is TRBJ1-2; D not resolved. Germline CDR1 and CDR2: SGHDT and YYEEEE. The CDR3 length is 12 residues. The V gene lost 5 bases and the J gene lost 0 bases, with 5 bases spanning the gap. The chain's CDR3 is CASSLSNYGYTF. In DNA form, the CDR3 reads TGTGCCAGCAGTTTATCTAACTATGGCTACACCTTC.

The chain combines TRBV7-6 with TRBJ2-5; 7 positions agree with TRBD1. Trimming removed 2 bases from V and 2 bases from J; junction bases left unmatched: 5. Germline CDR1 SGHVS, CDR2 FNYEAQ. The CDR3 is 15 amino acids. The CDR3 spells CASSLFDREQETQYF. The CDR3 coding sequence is TGTGCCAGCAGCTTATTTGACAGGGAGCAAGAGACCCAGTACTTC. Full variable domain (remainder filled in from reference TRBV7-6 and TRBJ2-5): GAGVSQSPRYKVTKRGQDVALRCDPISGHVSLYWYRQALGQGPEFLTYFNYEAQQDKSGLPNDRFSAERPEGSISTLTIQRTEQRDSAMYRCASSLFDREQETQYFGPGTRLLVL.

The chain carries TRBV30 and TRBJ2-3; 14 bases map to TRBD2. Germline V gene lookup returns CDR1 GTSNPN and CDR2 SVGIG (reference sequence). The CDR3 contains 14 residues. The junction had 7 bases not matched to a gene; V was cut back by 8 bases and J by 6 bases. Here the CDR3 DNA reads TGTGCCGTAAGACTAGCGGGAGGGTCCGATACGCAGTATTTT. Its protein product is CAVRLAGGSDTQYF. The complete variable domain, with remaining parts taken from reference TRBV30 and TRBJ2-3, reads SQTIHQWPATLVQPVGSPLSLECTVEGTSNPNLYWYRQAAGRGLQLLFYSVGIGQISSEVPQNLSASRPQDRQFILSSKKLLLSDSGFYLCAVRLAGGSDTQYFGPGTRLTVL.

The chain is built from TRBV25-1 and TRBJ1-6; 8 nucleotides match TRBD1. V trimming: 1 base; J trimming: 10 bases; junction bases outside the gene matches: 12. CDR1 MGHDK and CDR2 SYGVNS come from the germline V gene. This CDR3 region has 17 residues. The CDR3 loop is CASSESYFRTGISPLHF. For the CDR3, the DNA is TGTGCCAGCAGTGAATCCTATTTTCGGACAGGGATCTCACCCCTCCACTTT. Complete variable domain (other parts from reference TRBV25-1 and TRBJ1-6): EADIYQTPRYLVIGTGKKITLECSQTMGHDKMYWYQQDPGMELHLIHYSYGVNSTEKGDLSSESTVSRIRTEHFPLTLESARPSHTSQYLCASSESYFRTGISPLHFGNGTRLTVT.